This passage covers 29 T cell receptor beta chains from one sample sequenced in a study of regulatory T cells in long-lasting Graves disease. As for time point: persistent/refractory GD, antithyroid drugs over 5 years with positive TRAb. Researchers made the TCR library from RNA that was extracted from PBMCs. In building TCR beta libraries, iRepertoire HTBI primers were used together with Arm-PCR of CDR3 regions. TCRdb itself ran the multiplex PCR reads through MiXCR, one entry per CDR3 protein. The sample consists of roughly 450,000 distinct CDR3 sequences, under 25% of them appearing once. The source was peripheral blood mononuclear cells (PBMCs), collected when the disease was refractory, from a patient treated with antithyroid drugs. These receptors originate from a female donor with Graves disease.

This clonotype was seen many times. This chain links TRBV28 with TRBJ1-5; D is perhaps TRBD1 (6 bases). Germline loops: CDR1 MDHEN, CDR2 SYDVKM. The CDR3 length is 20 residues. V was clipped by 1 base and J by 6 bases, with 28 bases between them. CDR3 amino acids: CASSLSWAGGAISLSQPQHF. The CDR3 DNA reads TGTGCCAGCAGTTTATCCTGGGCTGGGGGGGCGATTAGCTTGAGTCAGCCCCAGCATTTT. The full variable domain, rest sourced from reference TRBV28 and TRBJ1-5, is DVKVTQSSRYLVKRTGEKVFLECVQDMDHENMFWYRQDPGLGLRLIYFSYDVKMKEKGDIPEGYSVSREKKERFSLILESASTNQTSMYLCASSLSWAGGAISLSQPQHFGDGTRLSIL.

The gene calls are TRBV30 and TRBJ2-7, with D maybe TRBD2 (5 bases). The germline gives CDR1 GTSNPN, CDR2 SVGIG (reference sequence). Trimming removed 5 bases from V and 4 bases from J, with 9 bases in between. The CDR3 contains 11 residues. CDR3 nucleotide sequence: TGTGCCTGGGGAGGTGTGTACGAGCAGTACTTC. Translated: CAWGGVYEQYF.

The sample holds many counts of this clonotype. The chain couples TRBV12-3 or TRBV12-4 to TRBJ2-2, with 9 bases identical to TRBD1. Trimming at V came to 5 bases and at J to 7 bases, leaving 8 bases not matched to a gene. This CDR3 contains 15 residues. The CDR3 spells CASSPRTGVGGELFF. The CDR3 DNA reads as TGTGCCAGCAGTCCGCGGACAGGGGTGGGCGGGGAGCTGTTTTTT.

This clonotype has ten or more counts. The V and J genes are TRBV12-3 or TRBV12-4 and TRBJ2-7, with D hard to call. Between the trimmed V and J ends, which lost 3 bases and 6 bases, there was a span of 15 bases. The CDR3 has 14 residues. CDR3 DNA sequence: TGTGCCAGCAGTTTCGCTAGTGAGTACGGCGAGCAGTACTTC. Residues: CASSFASEYGEQYF.

This clonotype was seen many times. The gene calls are TRBV5-1 and TRBJ1-1; D is perhaps TRBD1 (6 bases). Germline V gene data show CDR1 as SGHRS and CDR2 as YFSETQ. V dropped 4 bases and J dropped 4 bases, with 17 bases sitting between them. The CDR3 covers 15 residues. DNA for the CDR3: TGCGCCAGCAGCCATACAGGGTATGCCGGCACTGAAGCTTTCTTT. Translated: CASSHTGYAGTEAFF.

This clonotype has ten or more counts. V usage is TRBV5-1 and J usage is TRBJ2-2, with D unclear. Germline V lookup: CDR1 SGHRS, CDR2 YFSETQ. Trimming cost V 4 bases and J 7 bases, with 14 bases left between them. The length of the CDR3 is 14 residues. CDR3 region: CASSLVRAGGELFF. The CDR3 DNA follows: TGCGCCAGCAGCCTCGTAAGGGCCGGCGGGGAGCTGTTTTTT.

The chain employs TRBV20-1 and TRBJ2-7, with 7 bases that match TRBD1. In germline, CDR1 is DFQATT, CDR2 SNEGSKA (reference sequence). The V segment lost 2 bases and the J segment 3 bases; nucleotides outside the gene matches: 4. This CDR3 contains 13 residues. CDR3 region: CSARTGTDYEQYF. The DNA for the CDR3 is TGCAGTGCTAGAACGGGGACAGACTACGAGCAGTACTTC.

In its sample, this clonotype was seen many times. V gene TRBV28 combines with J gene TRBJ2-7; tentative D call: TRBD1 (6 bases). The CDR3 runs 15 residues. Trimming removed 3 bases from V and 5 bases from J, with 17 bases in between. Looked up from germline, CDR1 is MDHEN and CDR2 is SYDVKM. The DNA of the CDR3 is TGTGCCAGCAGTTTCGACCCTACAGGGCGCGACGAGCAGTACTTC. The encoded protein is CASSFDPTGRDEQYF.

The chain employs TRBV19 and TRBJ1-1; 7 bases are a match to TRBD1. This CDR3 comprises 14 residues. J lost 4 bases, V lost 3 bases, and 5 bases had no gene match. The germline gives CDR1 LNHDA, CDR2 SQIVND (reference sequence). CDR3 in DNA: TGTGCCAGTAGTATCCCCCGGGACAGCACTGAAGCTTTCTTT. It yields the protein CASSIPRDSTEAFF.

The rearrangement uses TRBV20-1 and TRBJ2-2, with 7 bases matching TRBD2. V was pared by 7 bases and J by 6 bases, with 14 bases of the junction left unmatched. CDR3 size: 15 residues. Germline V lookup: CDR1 DFQATT, CDR2 SNEGSKA (reference sequence). The CDR3 spells CSVPAVAGAPGELFF. The CDR3 DNA is TGCAGTGTCCCCGCCGTGGCGGGAGCCCCCGGGGAGCTGTTTTTT.

With regard to this clonotype: This may come from a read error, since a much larger clone is one base off. The chain has TRBV6-1 and TRBJ1-1; the D is unclear. Deletions cut 2 bases from V and 0 bases from J, with 10 bases between. The CDR3 runs 15 residues. Looked up from germline, CDR1 is MNHNS and CDR2 is SASEGT. The CDR3 reads CASSEYQDVNTEAFF. DNA of the CDR3: TGTGCCAGCAGTGAATATCAGGACGTGAACACTGAAGCTTTCTTT.

This chain joins TRBV27 and TRBJ2-3; D is possibly TRBD2 (6 bases). The germline gives CDR1 MNHEY, CDR2 SMNVEV (reference sequence). This CDR3 has 16 amino acids. Trimming cost V 4 bases and J 2 bases, with 16 bases left between them. Here the CDR3 DNA reads TGTGCCAGCAGTTCAACCGGACTACTCTTCACAGATACGCAGTATTTT. Translation gives CASSSTGLLFTDTQYF.

This clonotype was detected only a few times. The chain joins TRBV20-1 to TRBJ2-2; maybe TRBD2 (6 bases). Per the germline V gene, CDR1 is DFQATT and CDR2 is SNEGSKA (reference sequence). The length of the CDR3 is 14 residues. The DNA for the CDR3 is TGCAGCGCCCTAGCGCCCGCGAACACCGGGGAGCTGTTTTTT. It codes for CSALAPANTGELFF.

This clonotype was picked up many times. This sequence joins TRBV12-3 or TRBV12-4 and TRBJ2-7; 8 bases map to TRBD2. The CDR3 consists of 15 residues. V was clipped by 6 bases and J by 1 base; unmatched bases: 8. The CDR3 sequence is CASSLTSGISYEQYF. DNA of the CDR3: TGTGCCAGCAGCCTAACTAGCGGAATTTCCTACGAGCAGTACTTC.

This clonotype appeared many times. CDR3 in DNA: TGTGCCAGCAGTTACTCAGGGGGTCGTAACGAGCAGTACTTC. It translates to CASSYSGGRNEQYF. The chain is built from TRBV6-5 and TRBJ2-7; maybe TRBD1 (6 bases). The CDR3 is 14 residues long. Germline lookup yields CDR1 MNHEY and CDR2 SVGAGI. Between the trimmed V and J ends, which lost 0 bases and 5 bases, there was a span of 11 bases.

The chain recombines TRBV4-3 with TRBJ2-3; 7 bases line up with TRBD1. The length of the CDR3 is 16 residues. V lost 3 bases and J lost 2; bases outside the gene matches: 8. Germline V gives CDR1 LGHNA, CDR2 YSLEER. The CDR3 DNA sequence: TGCGCCAGCAGCCAGGAATACAGGGGACACACAGATACGCAGTATTTT. It is translated as CASSQEYRGHTDTQYF.

This clonotype came up many times. This chain joins TRBV7-2 and TRBJ2-7, with D perhaps TRBD1 (6 bases). V gave up 5 bases and J gave up 2 bases, with 28 bases separating them. The CDR3 length is 19 residues. Germline lookup yields CDR1 SGHTA and CDR2 FQGNSA. CDR3 in DNA: TGTGCCAGCAGCGGCGTCCAGGGGCCCCTCATCTTTTCCCCCTACGAGCAGTACTTC. Its translation is CASSGVQGPLIFSPYEQYF. Combining the CDR3 with reference TRBV7-2 and TRBJ2-7 gives the whole variable domain GAGVSQSPSNKVTEKGKDVELRCDPISGHTALYWYRQSLGQGLEFLIYFQGNSAPDKSGLPSDRFSAERTGGSVSTLTIQRTQQEDSAVYLCASSGVQGPLIFSPYEQYFGPGTRLTVT.

J is TRBJ1-6 and V is TRBV29-1; D ambiguous. The CDR3 is made up of 13 amino acids. Trimming took off 1 base at V and 9 bases at J, with 10 bases between the two ends. CDR1 is SQVTM and CDR2 is ANQGSEA in the germline V gene. The DNA of the CDR3 is TGCAGCGTTGAAGTCTCGGGCGGTTCACCCCTCCACTTT. It specifies CSVEVSGGSPLHF.

This clonotype turned up a few times. This chain uses TRBV12-3 or TRBV12-4 with TRBJ1-6; 7 nucleotides agree with TRBD1. Trimming took 1 base from V and 7 from J; bases not matched to a gene: 1. The CDR3 length is 14 residues. As DNA, the CDR3 is TGTGCCAGCAGTTTAGGGACAGGCAATTCACCCCTCCACTTT. Translated, it gives CASSLGTGNSPLHF.

The rearrangement joins TRBV3-1 to TRBJ2-7; D remains unclear. Deletions cut 4 bases from V and 0 bases from J, with 13 bases between. The CDR3 runs 15 residues. Per the germline V gene, CDR1 is LGHDT and CDR2 is YNNKEL (reference sequence). CDR3 nucleotides: TGTGCCAGCAGCCCTACGCCGGGTCCCTCCTACGAGCAGTACTTC. It yields the protein CASSPTPGPSYEQYF.

V usage is TRBV14 and J usage is TRBJ1-1; D gene uncertain. CDR1 SGHDN and CDR2 FVKESK come from the germline V gene. V was pared by 4 bases and J by 6 bases, with 9 bases between. This CDR3 comprises 12 residues. The CDR3 DNA follows: TGTGCCAGCAGCCCAAGATGGTCTGAAGCTTTCTTT. It yields the protein CASSPRWSEAFF.

This rearrangement joins TRBV20-1 to TRBJ2-1; the match to TRBD2 covers 13 bases. J was trimmed by 10 bases and V by 3 bases; bases with no gene match: 12. The germline V gene has CDR1 DFQATT and CDR2 SNEGSKA (reference sequence). The CDR3 sequence is 16 residues long. In DNA form, the CDR3 reads TGCAGTGCTAGTGATCCGGGACTAGCGGGATGGGAGGAGCAGTTCTTC. Amino acid sequence: CSASDPGLAGWEEQFF.

This rearrangement joins TRBV7-9 to TRBJ2-6; D tentatively fits TRBD1 or TRBD2 (6 bases each). Trimming shortened V by 1 base and J by 0 bases, and 10 bases separated the two germline ends. Germline CDR1 and CDR2: SEHNR and FQNEAQ (reference sequence). The CDR3 length is 17 residues. This CDR3 is CASSLVGGPSGANVLTF. CDR3 coding DNA: TGTGCCAGCAGCTTAGTGGGGGGCCCCTCTGGGGCCAACGTCCTGACTTTC.

This clonotype was recorded at least ten times. The chain recombines TRBV12-3 or TRBV12-4 with TRBJ1-3; 10 bases match TRBD1. This CDR3 is 18 amino acids long. The junction had 9 bases not matched to a gene; V was cut back by 4 bases and J by 0 bases. The CDR3 loop reads CASSSTTGQGFSGNTIYF. DNA for the CDR3: TGTGCCAGCAGTTCCACAACGGGACAGGGGTTCTCTGGAAACACCATATATTTT.

This clonotype was counted at least ten times. This rearrangement joins TRBV27 to TRBJ2-2, with 8 bases matching TRBD1. With 6 bases clipped from V and 6 bases from J, the junction kept 9 bases outside the gene matches. The CDR3 totals 15 residues. Germline V gene data show CDR1 as MNHEY and CDR2 as SMNVEV (reference sequence). Here the CDR3 DNA reads TGTGCCAGCAGGGAGTGGCAGGGACAGGCCGGGGAGCTGTTTTTT. Its translation is CASREWQGQAGELFF.

The CDR3 region has the DNA TGTGCCAGCAGCGTTACAGGGGCGCCTCCGTATGGCTACACCTTC. This encodes CASSVTGAPPYGYTF. The chain links TRBV7-9 to TRBJ1-2; 7 nucleotides agree with TRBD1. The CDR3 loop spans 15 amino acids. Germline-derived CDR1 and CDR2 are SEHNR and FQNEAQ (reference sequence). Trimming took 5 bases from V and 5 from J; bases not matched to a gene: 11.

Comments on this clonotype: No conserved phenylalanine or tryptophan ends this CDR3, so it is likely a read error. Because the CDR3's place on the DNA is in doubt, the DNA is left out and the CDR3 is given as listed by TCRdb. The chain carries TRBV13 and TRBJ2-3; the table's D call of TRBD2 was not tested on the DNA. Germline V gene lookup returns CDR1 PRHDT and CDR2 FYEKMQ (reference sequence). The CDR3 is 15 residues long, counting both termini. The CDR3 here is CASSPGTSGRALFSV.

This clonotype was recorded a few times. The chain joins TRBV29-1 to TRBJ2-7, with D hard to call. The germline gives CDR1 SQVTM, CDR2 ANQGSEA. The length of the CDR3 is 12 residues. V gave up 5 bases and J gave up 0 bases, with 8 bases separating them. The CDR3 here is CSVWSSSYEQYF. Written as DNA, the CDR3 is TGCAGCGTTTGGAGTAGCTCCTACGAGCAGTACTTC.

Only a few counts were recorded for this clonotype. The chain links TRBV10-3 to TRBJ2-2; TRBD2 might be the D (5 bases). V shed 4 bases and J shed 2 bases, with 14 bases lying between them. The CDR3 is 16 residues long. Germline loops: CDR1 ENHRY, CDR2 SYGVKD. The CDR3 region is CAISGNSVINTGELFF. Written as DNA, the CDR3 is TGTGCCATCAGTGGTAATAGCGTGATAAACACCGGGGAGCTGTTTTTT.